The clone carrying this T cell receptor (beta chain) was found many times. MiXCR, run by TCRdb on the 5' RACE reads, gives a single entry per CDR3 protein. This sample yields approximately 110,000 distinct CDR3 sequences, of which less than 25% are seen a single time; over 9% belongs to the top ten. These data originate in a study of CD8 T cells in ankylosing spondylitis. CDR3 length: 13 amino acids. V shed 2 bases and J shed 6 bases, with 11 bases lying between them. Germline V CDR1 and CDR2: DFQATT, SNEGSKA (reference sequence). The material sequenced was synovial fluid, either unsorted or a sorted T cell fraction (not recorded which). The receptor's source is a male donor with ankylosing spondylitis. V is TRBV20-1 and J is TRBJ2-1; no firm D call. Written as DNA, the CDR3 is TGCAGTGCTAGAAAGCCACAGATCAATGAGCAGTTCTTC. Amino acid sequence: CSARKPQINEQFF.